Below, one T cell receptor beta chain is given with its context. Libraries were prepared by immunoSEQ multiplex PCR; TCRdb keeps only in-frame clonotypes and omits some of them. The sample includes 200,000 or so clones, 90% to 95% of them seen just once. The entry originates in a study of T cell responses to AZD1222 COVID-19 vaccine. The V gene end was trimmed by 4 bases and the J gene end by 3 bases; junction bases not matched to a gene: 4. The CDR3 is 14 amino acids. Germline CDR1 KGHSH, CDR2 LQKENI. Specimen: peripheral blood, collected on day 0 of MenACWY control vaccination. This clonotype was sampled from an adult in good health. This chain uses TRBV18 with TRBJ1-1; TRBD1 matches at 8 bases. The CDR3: CASSRQGADTEAFF. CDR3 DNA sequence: TGTGCCAGCTCACGGCAGGGGGCTGACACTGAAGCTTTCTTT.